The rows below give T cell receptor beta chains drawn from one sample of a study of T cell responses to AZD1222 COVID-19 vaccine. Profiled with immunoSEQ multiplex PCR; TCRdb holds only in-frame clones, not every one. The sample gives 100,000 to 150,000 clones, 80% to 95% of which show up once; about 4.4% is in the top ten. Sample: peripheral blood, taken on day 0 of MenACWY control vaccination. The receptors stem from an adult in good health. CDR3s include the opening cysteine and the closing phenylalanine or tryptophan. The order of the fields is V gene, J gene, clone size, D gene, CDR3 protein, CDR3 DNA. D genes are given only for firm matches. Only some rows state a clone size, as once, few, many or a class for expanded clones.

>TRBV12-3/TRBV12-4|TRBJ1-5|.|TRBD1
CASTMTGDQPQHF
TGTGCCAGCACCATGACAGGGGATCAGCCCCAGCATTTT
>TRBV28|TRBJ2-3|.|.
CASSLQIQVTRDTDTQYF
TGTGCCAGCAGTTTACAGATCCAGGTCACCCGAGACACAGATACGCAGTATTTT
>TRBV5-4|TRBJ2-3|.|TRBD2
CASGKREGTDTQYF
TGTGCCAGCGGTAAGCGGGAGGGCACAGATACGCAGTATTTT
>TRBV28|TRBJ1-2|.|TRBD1
CASGTGGIEGYTF
TGTGCCAGCGGAACAGGGGGCATTGAGGGCTACACCTTC
>TRBV6-5|TRBJ1-5|.|.
CASRDGEGSNQPQHF
TGTGCCAGCCGGGACGGGGAGGGCAGCAATCAGCCCCAGCATTTT
>TRBV6-5|TRBJ2-1|.|TRBD1
CASSRDRDRINEQFF
TGTGCCAGCAGCCGGGACCGGGACAGAATCAATGAGCAGTTCTTC
>TRBV10-2|TRBJ2-3|.|.
CASSDRSGTSPQYF
TGCGCCAGCAGTGACCGTTCCGGGACCAGCCCGCAGTATTTT
>TRBV18|TRBJ2-1|.|.
CASSASTSSYNEQFF
TGTGCCAGCTCAGCCTCCACGAGCTCCTACAATGAGCAGTTCTTC
>TRBV29-1|TRBJ2-7|.|TRBD1
CSVGEGQGYEQYF
TGCAGCGTTGGCGAAGGACAGGGCTACGAGCAGTACTTC
>TRBV2|TRBJ1-1|.|.
CASSRERDTEAFF
TGTGCCAGCAGCCGGGAAAGAGACACTGAAGCTTTCTTT
>TRBV5-4|TRBJ1-1|.|.
CASSLGGNTEAFF
TGTGCCAGCAGCTTGGGCGGGAACACTGAAGCTTTCTTT
>TRBV19|TRBJ2-7|.|TRBD2
CASGSGGGSYEQYF
TGTGCCAGTGGGTCGGGGGGAGGATCCTACGAGCAGTACTTC
>TRBV6-6|TRBJ1-1|.|TRBD1
CASLHRGRGGTEAFF
TGTGCCAGCTTGCACAGGGGCAGGGGAGGCACTGAAGCTTTCTTT
>TRBV28|TRBJ1-4|.|TRBD1
CASGTGGSEEKLFF
TGTGCCTCCGGGACAGGGGGATCGGAAGAAAAACTGTTTTTT
>TRBV6-1|TRBJ1-6|.|TRBD1
CASSGRGGGETFLSSPLHF
TGTGCCAGCAGTGGGAGGGGAGGGGGCGAAACTTTCTTATCTTCACCCCTCCACTTT
>TRBV6-6|TRBJ2-5|.|TRBD1
CASGRPRTGDETQYF
TGTGCCAGCGGTCGCCCTAGGACAGGGGATGAGACCCAGTACTTC
>TRBV29-1|TRBJ1-2|.|TRBD1
CSVHTPTGYNTF
TGCAGCGTCCACACCCCGACAGGGTATAACACCTTC
>TRBV15|TRBJ1-1|.|.
CATSRSRTEAFF
TGTGCCACCAGCAGAAGTAGGACTGAAGCTTTCTTT
>TRBV19|TRBJ1-1|.|.
CASRAGAAGLLAFF
TGTGCCAGTAGGGCGGGGGCCGCGGGCTTGCTGGCTTTCTTT
>TRBV14|TRBJ1-1|.|.
CASSHRLMNTEAFF
TGTGCCAGCAGCCACAGGCTGATGAACACTGAAGCTTTCTTT
>TRBV9|TRBJ2-1|.|.
CASSYRGYNEQFF
TGTGCCAGCAGCTACAGAGGCTACAATGAGCAGTTCTTC
>TRBV2|TRBJ2-7|.|.
CASEGGGYEQYF
TGTGCCAGTGAAGGAGGAGGTTACGAGCAGTACTTC
>TRBV7-3|TRBJ1-5|.|.
CASSLSGGQPQHF
TGTGCCAGCAGCTTAAGTGGGGGACAGCCCCAGCATTTT
>TRBV12-3/TRBV12-4|TRBJ1-6|once|TRBD1
CASRGQGHSPLHF
TGTGCCAGCAGGGGACAGGGGCATTCACCCCTCCACTTT
>TRBV7-9|TRBJ2-5|.|.
CASSSGFFETQYF
TGTGCCAGCAGCTCAGGGTTCTTCGAGACCCAGTACTTC
>TRBV7-2|TRBJ2-1|few|.
CASSLEATYNEQFF
TGTGCCAGCAGCTTGGAGGCAACCTACAATGAGCAGTTCTTC
>TRBV15|TRBJ1-6|few|.
CATSRDTENSPLHF
TGTGCCACCAGCAGGGACACCGAAAATTCACCCCTCCACTTT
>TRBV10-3|TRBJ2-7|few|.
CAISESIGENRYEQYF
TGTGCCATCAGTGAGTCGATAGGGGAAAATCGCTACGAGCAGTACTTC
>TRBV5-1|TRBJ2-1|.|TRBD1
CASSNTGTVFYNEQFF
TGCGCCAGCAGCAATACCGGGACAGTATTCTACAATGAGCAGTTCTTC